These T cell receptor beta chains were read from a single sample in a study of blood T cell repertoires in COVID-19. TCRdb's table, derived via immunoSEQ multiplex PCR, lists solely in-frame clones and lacks some. The sample has 100,000 to 150,000 clones; 74% are singletons. Sequenced sample: peripheral blood. Every receptor here comes from a man of 80 years or more with COVID-19, enrolled during active disease. Both conserved end residues are part of each CDR3. D genes are given only for firm matches. Clone sizes are given selectively: once, few, many, or a class where the clone is expanded.

>15|TRBD1|-|TRBV3-1/TRBV3-2|TRBJ2-7
TGTGCCAGCAGCCAGACAGGGAGCAACGTTGGCGAGCAGTACTTC
CASSQTGSNVGEQYF
>13|-|few|TRBV12-3/TRBV12-4|TRBJ1-2
TGTGCCAGCAGCCCCGACAGTTCCTATGGCTACACCTTC
CASSPDSSYGYTF
>14|TRBD2|-|TRBV19|TRBJ2-2
TGTGCCAGTAGTCAAGCGGGAGATACCGGGGAGCTGTTTTTT
CASSQAGDTGELFF
>14|TRBD1|-|TRBV6-6|TRBJ2-5
TGTGCCAGCAGTTCCCCGGGACAGCAAGAGACCCAGTACTTC
CASSSPGQQETQYF
>15|-|-|TRBV19|TRBJ1-1
TGTGCCAGTAGGTCGACGGGTACTCTTGACACTGAAGCTTTCTTT
CASRSTGTLDTEAFF
>16|-|once|TRBV7-8|TRBJ1-5
TGTGCCAGCAGCTTAGAGAGGAGTAGAAGCAATCAGCCCCAGCATTTT
CASSLERSRSNQPQHF
>16|-|-|TRBV6-5|TRBJ1-1
TGTGCCAGCAGTTACTCGATGGTCAGGGAGAACACTGAAGCTTTCTTT
CASSYSMVRENTEAFF
>14|-|-|TRBV5-1|TRBJ1-4
TGCGCCAGCAGCTTGGGACAGCCTAATGAAAAACTGTTTTTT
CASSLGQPNEKLFF
>13|-|-|TRBV4-3|TRBJ1-5
TGCGCCAGCAGCCAAGGGGGGGGACAGCCCCAGCATTTT
CASSQGGGQPQHF
>15|TRBD1|many|TRBV4-3|TRBJ2-5
TGCGCCAGCAGCCACCTAGGAGACAGGGCGGAGACCCAGTACTTC
CASSHLGDRAETQYF
>17|-|-|TRBV19|TRBJ2-2
TGTGCCAGTAGCCCTGTTTTTGGGACAACGAACACCGGGGAGCTGTTTTTT
CASSPVFGTTNTGELFF
>15|TRBD1|-|TRBV6-6|TRBJ2-1
TGTGCCAGCATTTTAGGACAGGGAGGATACAATGAGCAGTTCTTC
CASILGQGGYNEQFF
>17|-|few|TRBV2|TRBJ2-1
TGTGCCAGCAGTGAAGCGCTTTACTCGGTGACTAGCAATGAGCAGTTCTTC
CASSEALYSVTSNEQFF
>16|TRBD2|-|TRBV27|TRBJ2-1
TGTGCCAGCAGTTATTCCGGGACTAGCGGGGGTAATGAGCAGTTCTTC
CASSYSGTSGGNEQFF
>14|TRBD2|-|TRBV2|TRBJ2-1
TGTGCCACGGGAGCGGGAGTTGTATACAATGAGCAGTTCTTC
CATGAGVVYNEQFF
>13|-|many|TRBV5-6|TRBJ2-5
TGTGCCAGCAGCCCTCCCTCAGGGGAGACCCAGTACTTC
CASSPPSGETQYF
>13|-|-|TRBV19|TRBJ1-2
TGTGCCAGTAGTATGGGCAGGATCTATGGCTACACCTTC
CASSMGRIYGYTF
>14|-|many|TRBV11-3|TRBJ2-2
TGTGCCAGCAGCCTCATCGTCAGGGCCGGGGAGCTGTTTTTT
CASSLIVRAGELFF
>13|-|-|TRBV28|TRBJ1-2
TGTGCCAGCAGTTCGGGGGTTGGCTATGGCTACACCTTC
CASSSGVGYGYTF
>13|-|-|TRBV11-2|TRBJ2-5
TGTGCCAGCAGCTTAGCACTCCAAGAGACCCAGTACTTC
CASSLALQETQYF
>16|-|-|TRBV7-2|TRBJ2-3
TGTGCCAGCAGCACTCCTTCCGGGACTCACACAGATACGCAGTATTTT
CASSTPSGTHTDTQYF
>17|TRBD2|-|TRBV7-2|TRBJ2-3
TGTGCCAGCAGCTTAGTACATCAGCGGGAGAACGCAGATACGCAGTATTTT
CASSLVHQRENADTQYF
>14|TRBD1|-|TRBV11-2|TRBJ2-7
TGTGCCAGCAGACCGACAGGGGCCACCTACGAGCAGTACTTC
CASRPTGATYEQYF
>17|TRBD2|-|TRBV10-3|TRBJ2-7
TGTGCCATCAGTGACTTCTCACGGACTAGCGGTTCCTACGAGCAGTACTTC
CAISDFSRTSGSYEQYF
>18|TRBD1|-|TRBV30|TRBJ1-5
TGTGCCTGGAGTGTAAAAATTTCGAGGGACAGGGTCAATCAGCCCCAGCATTTT
CAWSVKISRDRVNQPQHF
>16|TRBD2|-|TRBV2|TRBJ2-7
TGTGCCAGCAGGCCTTTAGCGGGAGAAGTGTCGCATGAGCAGTACTTC
CASRPLAGEVSHEQYF
>15|-|few|TRBV4-2|TRBJ1-4
TGTGCCAGCAGCCGAAGAACAGGCGATAATGAAAAACTGTTTTTT
CASSRRTGDNEKLFF
>13|-|-|TRBV21-1|TRBJ1-5
TGTGCCAGCAGCAGGACAGGGGGCCAGCCCCAGCATTTT
CASSRTGGQPQHF
>15|-|-|TRBV11-2|TRBJ1-4
TGTGCCAGCAGCTTAGTCGGCGGGGCTAATGAAAAACTGTTTTTT
CASSLVGGANEKLFF
>16|-|-|TRBV18|TRBJ2-7
TGTGCCAGCTCACCCCCAGGGGACCTAGACAACTACGAGCAGTACTTC
CASSPPGDLDNYEQYF
>15|TRBD1|once|TRBV5-6|TRBJ1-4
TGTGCCAGCAGCCGATGGGACAGGCGGGAGGAAAAACTGTTTTTT
CASSRWDRREEKLFF
>13|TRBD1|-|TRBV5-1|TRBJ2-7
TGCGCCAGCAGCGTCGGGACAGGGATCGAGCAGTACTTC
CASSVGTGIEQYF
>13|-|-|TRBV10-3|TRBJ2-1
TGTGCCGCAACAGGGAGTTTAAACAATGAGCAGTTCTTC
CAATGSLNNEQFF
>15|TRBD2|-|TRBV7-2|TRBJ2-1
TGTGCCAGCAGCCTGACTAGCGGGGATTACAATGAGCAGTTCTTC
CASSLTSGDYNEQFF
>14|-|few|TRBV7-9|TRBJ1-2
TGTGCCAGCAGCTTAGATTTGGGAGACTATGGCTACACCTTC
CASSLDLGDYGYTF
>13|-|few|TRBV7-9|TRBJ2-7
TGTGCCAGCAGCTTAGAAAACCGGTACGAGCAGTACTTC
CASSLENRYEQYF
>15|TRBD2|-|TRBV7-9|TRBJ2-3
TGTGCCAGCAGCCCGGGACTAGCGGGGATAGATACGCAGTATTTT
CASSPGLAGIDTQYF
>14|TRBD1|few|TRBV10-3|TRBJ2-5
TGTGCCATCAGTGCGGCAGGGGGCATAGAGACCCAGTACTTC
CAISAAGGIETQYF
>17|TRBD2|-|TRBV7-8|TRBJ2-5
TGTGCCAGCAGCCTTAGACTAGCGGGAGGATTGGGAGAGACCCAGTACTTC
CASSLRLAGGLGETQYF
>15|-|-|TRBV7-9|TRBJ1-5
TGTGCCAGCAGCGAAGGGGGGGTTAGCAATCAGCCCCAGCATTTT
CASSEGGVSNQPQHF
>15|-|few|TRBV6-2/TRBV6-3|TRBJ1-5
TGTGCCAGCAGTTTCGGAGGGGCGAGCAATCAGCCCCAGCATTTT
CASSFGGASNQPQHF
>15|TRBD2|-|TRBV2|TRBJ2-7
TGTGCCAGCACCGCGGGAGTAGCGGGAGTGGGCGAGCAGTACTTC
CASTAGVAGVGEQYF
>14|TRBD1|-|TRBV2|TRBJ1-1
TGTGCCAGCAGTGGGACAGGGGTTGTCGGTGAAGCTTTCTTT
CASSGTGVVGEAFF
>18|TRBD1|-|TRBV7-3|TRBJ1-5
TGTGCCAGCAGCTTAATTTGGAGACAGGGGAGATCGGACCAGCCCCAGCATTTT
CASSLIWRQGRSDQPQHF
>12|-|-|TRBV12-3/TRBV12-4|TRBJ2-7
TGTGCCAGCAGTTTTCAAATGTACGAGCAGTACTTC
CASSFQMYEQYF
>13|-|-|TRBV7-6|TRBJ2-5
TGTGCCAGCAGCTTAATTCCGCAAGAGACCCAGTACTTC
CASSLIPQETQYF
>14|-|once|TRBV11-2|TRBJ1-4
TGTGCCAGCAGCTCGCAGGGGACTAATGAAAAACTGTTTTTT
CASSSQGTNEKLFF
>16|TRBD2|-|TRBV4-1|TRBJ2-1
TGCGCCAGCAGCTTACTAGCGGGAGGGGGCTACAATGAGCAGTTCTTC
CASSLLAGGGYNEQFF
>16|-|-|TRBV6-5|TRBJ1-1
TGTGCCAGCAGTTACAGCGGGGGGCTTTTGGACACTGAAGCTTTCTTT
CASSYSGGLLDTEAFF
>13|TRBD2|-|TRBV28|TRBJ2-2
TGTGCCAGTTCGGGAGGAGGGGCCGGGGAGCTGTTTTTT
CASSGGGAGELFF
>15|TRBD2|-|TRBV6-2/TRBV6-3|TRBJ2-7
TGTGCCAGCAGCCAGGGGAGCGGGGGAGCCTACGAGCAGTACTTC
CASSQGSGGAYEQYF
>14|TRBD1|-|TRBV28|TRBJ1-5
TGTGCCAGCAGATACGGGACAGTTGATCAGCCCCAGCATTTT
CASRYGTVDQPQHF
>16|TRBD2|-|TRBV5-5|TRBJ2-7
TGTGCCAGCAGCTTACGGCTAGCGGGAGGCGCCTACGAGCAGTACTTC
CASSLRLAGGAYEQYF
>16|TRBD1|-|TRBV11-2|TRBJ1-2
TGTGCCAGCAGCTTAACTGGACAGGGGATCGCCTATGGCTACACCTTC
CASSLTGQGIAYGYTF
>15|TRBD2|few|TRBV2|TRBJ2-1
TGTGCCAGCAGTGCACTAGCGGGACGCTACAATGAGCAGTTCTTC
CASSALAGRYNEQFF
>13|-|-|TRBV7-6|TRBJ1-4
TGTGCCAGCAGCTTAGCCTCTAATGAAAAACTGTTTTTT
CASSLASNEKLFF
>12|TRBD1|-|TRBV29-1|TRBJ1-2
TGCAGCGTAACCCGGGACAGGAGTGGCTACACCTTC
CSVTRDRSGYTF
>17|TRBD1|-|TRBV28|TRBJ2-7
TGTGCCAGCAGTTTATCCCCGGCCTTCAGGGGGTCCTACGAGCAGTACTTC
CASSLSPAFRGSYEQYF
>11|-|-|TRBV29-1|TRBJ1-1
TGCAGCGTTGACAGAAACACTGAAGCTTTCTTT
CSVDRNTEAFF
>13|TRBD1|few|TRBV6-4|TRBJ1-2
TGTGCCAGCAGCCCAGAACAGGGGCACGGCTACACCTTC
CASSPEQGHGYTF